These 2 T cell receptor beta chains came from one sample sequenced in a study of T cells in Graves' hyperthyroidism and ophthalmopathy. Amplification of TCR beta CDR3 regions used RNA as the template. TCR CDR3 regions were first amplified by RT-PCR with HTBI primers. MiXCR, applied by TCRdb to the multiplex PCR reads, yields one record per CDR3 protein. The data hold about 510,000 distinct CDR3 sequences, with about 14% observed a single time. Specimen: blood. The receptor source for this set is a woman between 40 and 55 years old with Graves' hyperthyroidism.

This clonotype was counted at least ten times. The gene calls are TRBV28 and TRBJ1-2, with 10 bases fitting TRBD1. Trimming took 3 bases from V and 6 from J; bases not matched to a gene: 10. CDR1 and CDR2 from the germline V gene are MDHEN and SYDVKM. CDR3 length: 16 amino acids. The chain's CDR3 is CASSFGRGQGSDGYTF. In DNA form, the CDR3 reads TGTGCCAGCAGTTTCGGTAGGGGACAGGGGAGTGATGGCTACACCTTC.

Many counts were recorded for this clonotype. DNA for the CDR3: TGCGCCAGCGCCTTCAGCGGTCCCCCCCCGTACCAAGAGACCCAGTACTTC. Translation: CASAFSGPPPYQETQYF. The genes are TRBV5-1 and TRBJ2-5; the D gene is possibly TRBD2 (5 bases). Per germline, CDR1 SGHRS and CDR2 YFSETQ. The CDR3 has 17 amino acids. Trimming removed 7 bases at V and 0 bases at J, with 22 bases between. The variable domain in full, completed from reference TRBV5-1 and TRBJ2-5, reads KAGVTQTPRYLIKTRGQQVTLSCSPISGHRSVSWYQQTPGQGLQFLFEYFSETQRNKGNFPGRFSGRQFSNSRSEMNVSTLELGDSALYLCASAFSGPPPYQETQYFGPGTRLLVL.